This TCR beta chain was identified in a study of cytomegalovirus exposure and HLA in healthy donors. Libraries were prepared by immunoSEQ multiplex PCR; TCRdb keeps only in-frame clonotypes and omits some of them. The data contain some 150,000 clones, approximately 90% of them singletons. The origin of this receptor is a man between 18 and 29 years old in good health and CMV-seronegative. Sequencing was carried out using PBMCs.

DNA of the CDR3: TGCGCCAGCAGCTTGTCCTCGGGGGAGACAGGGATGACCGGGGAGCTGTTTTTT. Amino acid sequence: CASSLSSGETGMTGELFF. The chain employs TRBV5-1 and TRBJ2-2, with D maybe TRBD1 (7 bases). CDR1 and CDR2 from the germline V gene are SGHRS and YFSETQ. Trimming shortened V by 1 base and J by 5 bases, and 21 bases separated the two germline ends. The CDR3 runs to 18 residues.